Sequencing of this TCR beta chain was carried out in a study of T cell responses to AZD1222 COVID-19 vaccine. As for the study in general: Pooled samples include second doses given at about 4 or 12 weeks. Findings of the study overall: CD4 TCRs associated with vaccination spanned spike, dominating at 160-218 and 743-854.

The repertoire was sequenced with immunoSEQ multiplex PCR; TCRdb's copy has only in-frame clones and lacks some. The sample comprises approximately 99,000 clones, 70% to 90% of which are singletons, and just under 3% rests with the top ten. A single count supports this clone. What it binds is not known. The specimen comprised peripheral blood, sampled on day 0 of AZD1222 vaccination. The sequence was obtained from an adult in good health.

The CDR3 spells CASSQDTMAARWGYTF. In DNA, the CDR3 is TGCGCCAGCAGCCAAGATACGATGGCTGCCCGCTGGGGCTACACCTTC. The chain carries TRBV4-3 and TRBJ1-2; D remains unclear. From germline, CDR1 is LGHNA and CDR2 YSLEER. V lost 0 bases and J lost 8, with 19 bases in between. This CDR3 has 16 amino acids.